Below are 30 T cell receptor beta chains sequenced from a single sample in a study of monozygotic twins with cystic fibrosis. Assay: immunoSEQ multiplex PCR; the TCRdb copy retains only in-frame clones and omits some. The sample consists of around 26,000 clones, approximately 96% of them appearing once. Sequencing used blood. These receptors were collected from a girl under 10 years old with cystic fibrosis.

The chain carries TRBV10-3 and TRBJ1-2, with a tentative D call TRBD1 (5 bases). CDR1 and CDR2 (germline): ENHRY, SYGVKD. V gave up 0 bases and J gave up 4 bases, with 9 bases separating them. CDR3 length: 14 residues. The CDR3 is CAISESQGFYGYTF. The CDR3 DNA reads TGTGCCATCAGTGAGTCGCAGGGATTCTATGGCTACACCTTC.

The V call is TRBV18, the J call TRBJ2-7, with D maybe TRBD2 (6 bases). V was shortened by 5 bases and J by 6 bases, with 14 bases between the two germline ends. The CDR3 sequence is 13 residues long. CDR1 KGHSH and CDR2 LQKENI come from the germline V gene. This chain's CDR3 is CASSTWDSGEQYF. Here the CDR3 DNA reads TGTGCCAGCTCAACCTGGGACTCCGGCGAGCAGTACTTC. Full variable domain (missing parts from reference TRBV18 and TRBJ2-7): NAGVMQNPRHLVRRRGQEARLRCSPMKGHSHVYWYRQLPEEGLKFMVYLQKENIIDESGMPKERFSAEFPKEGPSILRIQQVVRGDSAAYFCASSTWDSGEQYFGPGTRLTVT.

The chain is built from TRBV6-1 and TRBJ2-5, with 9 bases lining up with TRBD2. This CDR3 comprises 14 residues. The germline V gene encodes CDR1 MNHNS and CDR2 SASEGT. V lost 8 bases, J lost 2 bases, and 6 bases stayed unmatched. For the CDR3, the DNA is TGTGCCAGCCGTAGACTAGCGGTTCAAGAGACCCAGTACTTC. Translated, it gives CASRRLAVQETQYF.

The rearrangement joins TRBV14 to TRBJ2-7, with D maybe TRBD1 (6 bases). CDR3 size: 12 residues. The germline gives CDR1 SGHDN, CDR2 FVKESK. V dropped 4 bases and J dropped 5 bases, with 9 bases sitting between them. CDR3 sequence reads: CASSPQGDEQYF. The CDR3 DNA sequence: TGTGCCAGCAGCCCACAGGGAGACGAGCAGTACTTC.

The V and J genes are TRBV28 and TRBJ2-1; a possible D gene is TRBD1 (6 bases). Trimming pared 6 bases from V and 5 bases from J, leaving 11 bases between. The CDR3 has 13 amino acids. Germline CDR1 is MDHEN and CDR2 is SYDVKM. CDR3 nucleotides: TGTGCCAGCAGGAAACAGGGCAACAATGAGCAGTTCTTC. Amino acid sequence: CASRKQGNNEQFF.

This clone is a singleton in its sample. The rearrangement uses TRBV5-1 and TRBJ2-3; D call uncertain. This CDR3 spans 14 amino acids. Germline-derived CDR1 and CDR2 are SGHRS and YFSETQ. Trimming cost V 3 bases and J 6 bases, with 14 bases left between them. Here the CDR3 DNA reads TGCGCCAGCAGCTCCGTTTCATATTCTGATACGCAGTATTTT. It encodes CASSSVSYSDTQYF.

The chain combines TRBV28 with TRBJ1-1, with D maybe TRBD1 (5 bases). The V end was cut by 7 bases, the J end by 6 bases, with 21 bases between. Germline V gene sequence: CDR1 MDHEN, CDR2 SYDVKM. This CDR3 has 15 amino acids. The CDR3 region has the DNA TGTGCCAGCATCACACGGGACGGGCGCAGGCCTGAAGCTTTCTTT. As protein: CASITRDGRRPEAFF. The full variable domain, completed using reference TRBV28 and TRBJ1-1, is DVKVTQSSRYLVKRTGEKVFLECVQDMDHENMFWYRQDPGLGLRLIYFSYDVKMKEKGDIPEGYSVSREKKERFSLILESASTNQTSMYLCASITRDGRRPEAFFGQGTRLTVV.

V gene TRBV19 combines with J gene TRBJ2-7, with D hard to call. Looked up from germline, CDR1 is LNHDA and CDR2 is SQIVND (reference sequence). The CDR3 covers 14 residues. V lost 7 bases to trimming and J lost 2 bases, with 15 bases between them. The CDR3 loop reads CASTPRELTYEQYF. DNA for the CDR3: TGTGCCAGTACCCCCAGAGAACTTACCTACGAGCAGTACTTC. The whole variable domain, filled in from reference TRBV19 and TRBJ2-7, reads DGGITQSPKYLFRKEGQNVTLSCEQNLNHDAMYWYRQDPGQGLRLIYYSQIVNDFQKGDIAEGYSVSREKKESFPLTVTSAQKNPTAFYLCASTPRELTYEQYFGPGTRLTVT.

J is TRBJ2-2 and V is TRBV18; D possibly uses TRBD1 or TRBD2 (5 bases each). Trimming pared 1 base from V and 3 bases from J, leaving 12 bases between. Germline CDR1 KGHSH, CDR2 LQKENI. This CDR3 comprises 16 residues. The CDR3 sequence is CASSPLQGGYTGELFF. The CDR3 nucleotides are TGTGCCAGCTCACCACTGCAGGGCGGGTACACCGGGGAGCTGTTTTTT.

The rearrangement joins TRBV5-4 to TRBJ2-2; possible D gene TRBD2, 5 bases. V dropped 6 bases and J dropped 5 bases, with 20 bases sitting between them. The length of the CDR3 is 16 residues. CDR1 is SGHNT, CDR2 YYREEE, per germline (reference sequence). In DNA form, the CDR3 reads TGTGCCAGCACCGTGTGGGCTGCCCGAGGGACCGGGGAGCTGTTTTTT. It translates to CASTVWAARGTGELFF.

The chain is built from TRBV4-2 and TRBJ1-2, with D hard to call. CDR3 length: 15 amino acids. Looked up from germline, CDR1 is LGHNA and CDR2 is YNFKEQ. The V end was cut by 0 bases, the J end by 5 bases, with 13 bases between. CDR3 amino acids: CASSQDPAESYGYTF. CDR3 in DNA: TGTGCCAGCAGCCAAGATCCCGCAGAATCTTATGGCTACACCTTC.

V usage is TRBV7-9 and J usage is TRBJ2-1; the D is unclear. In germline, CDR1 is SEHNR, CDR2 FQNEAQ (reference sequence). V gave up 5 bases and J gave up 0 bases, with 17 bases separating them. This CDR3 has 17 amino acids. CDR3 nucleotides: TGTGCCAGCAGCCTATACCTAATGTATAGCTCCTACAATGAGCAGTTCTTC. This codes for CASSLYLMYSSYNEQFF.

The chain recombines TRBV25-1 with TRBJ2-2, with 7 bases that match TRBD1. The CDR3 is 14 amino acids. CDR1 is MGHDK, CDR2 SYGVNS, per germline. J gave up 7 bases and V 8 bases, and 10 bases lay outside the gene matches. The CDR3 nucleotides read TGTGCCAGCGGGACAGACAGGACGGGCGGGGAGCTGTTTTTT. It yields the protein CASGTDRTGGELFF.

The gene calls are TRBV7-9 and TRBJ1-2; D is uncertain. Germline CDR1 is SEHNR and CDR2 is FQNEAQ (reference sequence). Trimming left V 0 bases short and J 5 bases short, with 7 bases between. The CDR3 length is 13 residues. The CDR3 DNA sequence: TGTGCCAGCAGCTTAGCTTGGCCTTATGGCTACACCTTC. Protein sequence: CASSLAWPYGYTF.

The chain combines TRBV10-2 with TRBJ1-1, with 8 positions matching TRBD1. The CDR3 extends over 12 amino acids. Germline loops: CDR1 WSHSY, CDR2 SAAADI. V shed 0 bases, J shed 10 bases, and the junction held 1 base outside the gene matches. The CDR3 coding sequence is TGCGCCAGCAGTGAGTCAACAGGGGGAGCTTTCTTT. Encoded protein: CASSESTGGAFF.

The rearrangement links TRBV28 to TRBJ1-1; weak D call: TRBD1 (5 bases). The CDR3 is 16 amino acids. V lost 5 bases and J lost 4, with 20 bases in between. Germline CDR1 and CDR2: MDHEN and SYDVKM. CDR3 region: CASSHGTVKVSTEAFF. The DNA for the CDR3 is TGTGCCAGCAGTCATGGGACGGTTAAAGTAAGCACTGAAGCTTTCTTT. The entire variable domain, with the rest obtained from reference TRBV28 and TRBJ1-1, is as follows: DVKVTQSSRYLVKRTGEKVFLECVQDMDHENMFWYRQDPGLGLRLIYFSYDVKMKEKGDIPEGYSVSREKKERFSLILESASTNQTSMYLCASSHGTVKVSTEAFFGQGTRLTVV.

The J gene is TRBJ2-7, the V gene TRBV9; possibly TRBD1 for D (6 bases). The V gene's germline CDR1 is SGDLS and CDR2 YYNGEE. V lost 2 bases to trimming and J lost 6 bases, with 12 bases between them. This CDR3 contains 13 residues. CDR3 sequence reads: CASSVILGGEQYF. The DNA for the CDR3 is TGTGCCAGCAGCGTCATTTTAGGGGGCGAGCAGTACTTC. Together with reference TRBV9 and TRBJ2-7, the CDR3 gives the full variable domain: DSGVTQTPKHLITATGQRVTLRCSPRSGDLSVYWYQQSLDQGLQFLIQYYNGEERAKGNILERFSAQQFPDLHSELNLSSLELGDSALYFCASSVILGGEQYFGPGTRLTVT.

V and J are TRBV30 and TRBJ2-2; TRBD1 matches at 7 bases. The CDR3 sequence is 14 residues long. Trimming removed 3 bases from V and 5 bases from J; junction bases left unmatched: 6. Germline CDR1 and CDR2: GTSNPN and SVGIG (reference sequence). DNA for the CDR3: TGTGCCTGGAGCCGACAGGGCTGGACCGGGGAGCTGTTTTTT. It codes for CAWSRQGWTGELFF.

CDR3 amino acids: CTPRAKNIQYF. The CDR3 DNA reads as TGTACCCCCCGGGCCAAAAACATTCAGTACTTC. V gene TRBV5-4 combines with J gene TRBJ2-4, with no clear D. The CDR3 extends over 11 amino acids. CDR1 and CDR2 (germline): SGHNT, YYREEE (reference sequence). Looking up the rest from reference TRBV5-4 and TRBJ2-4 gives the full variable domain: ETGVTQSPTHLIKTRGQQVTLRCSSQSGHNTVSWYQQALGQGPQFIFQYYREEENGRGNFPPRFSGLQFPNYSSELNVNALELDDSALYLCTPRAKNIQYFGAGTRLSVL.

This chain joins TRBV19 and TRBJ1-5; no firm D call. From germline, CDR1 is LNHDA and CDR2 SQIVND (reference sequence). V dropped 7 bases and J dropped 4 bases, with 17 bases sitting between them. This CDR3 spans 15 amino acids. CDR3 DNA sequence: TGTGCCAGTAACACGGTGATAGGGCCGAATCAGCCCCAGCATTTT. Its protein product is CASNTVIGPNQPQHF.

The genes are TRBV4-3 and TRBJ1-3, with TRBD1 matching 9 bases. With V trimmed by 1 base and J by 8 bases, 6 bases remained unmatched. Germline lookup yields CDR1 LGHNA and CDR2 YSLEER. This CDR3 is built from 15 residues. CDR3 DNA: TGCGCCAGCAGCCAAGCTTTGGACAGGGGTCACACCATATATTTT. Translated: CASSQALDRGHTIYF.

V and J are TRBV7-2 and TRBJ2-5; 11 nucleotides match TRBD2. V lost 0 bases, J lost 0 bases, and 3 bases stayed unmatched. CDR1 is SGHTA and CDR2 is FQGNSA in the germline V gene. The CDR3 loop spans 17 amino acids. CDR3 residues: CASSLALAGGNQETQYF. The CDR3 DNA follows: TGTGCCAGCAGCTTAGCTTTAGCGGGAGGGAACCAAGAGACCCAGTACTTC.

The J gene is TRBJ2-1, the V gene TRBV14, with D unclear. CDR3 length equals 14 residues. Between the trimmed V and J ends, which lost 4 bases and 10 bases, there was a span of 17 bases. CDR1 is SGHDN and CDR2 is FVKESK in the germline V gene. The CDR3 sequence is CASSLGMVLGEQFF. The CDR3 DNA is TGTGCCAGCAGCCTGGGCATGGTCCTGGGAGAGCAGTTCTTC.

V usage is TRBV27 and J usage is TRBJ1-1; D may be TRBD1 (5 bases). CDR3 length: 16 amino acids. Deletions cut 2 bases from V and 1 base from J, with 14 bases between. Germline V lookup: CDR1 MNHEY, CDR2 SMNVEV (reference sequence). Here the CDR3 DNA reads TGTGCCAGCAGTTTAGGCAGGGCCCAAAGGAACACTGAAGCTTTCTTT. Protein product: CASSLGRAQRNTEAFF.

This chain connects TRBV28 to TRBJ2-5; maybe TRBD2 (5 bases). The CDR3 sequence is 18 residues long. CDR1 and CDR2 (germline): MDHEN, SYDVKM. The V end was cut by 4 bases, the J end by 5 bases, with 26 bases between. The CDR3 nucleotides read TGTGCCAGCAGTTCCGATTTTGGAAGAGACTACGAAGGGGAGACCCAGTACTTC. As protein: CASSSDFGRDYEGETQYF.

The rearrangement uses TRBV7-2 and TRBJ1-1; TRBD1 agrees at 7 bases. The CDR3 extends over 14 amino acids. The germline gives CDR1 SGHTA, CDR2 FQGNSA. V lost 7 bases to trimming and J lost 4 bases; unmatched junction nucleotides: 9. The CDR3 nucleotides are TGTGCCAGCACCCCAACAGGGGTGGCCACTGAAGCTTTCTTT. Translated: CASTPTGVATEAFF. The full variable domain, with the rest looked up from reference TRBV7-2 and TRBJ1-1, is GAGVSQSPSNKVTEKGKDVELRCDPISGHTALYWYRQSLGQGLEFLIYFQGNSAPDKSGLPSDRFSAERTGGSVSTLTIQRTQQEDSAVYLCASTPTGVATEAFFGQGTRLTVV.

This clone was counted a single time. This chain joins TRBV5-1 and TRBJ2-7; 9 nucleotides agree with TRBD2. CDR1 is SGHRS, CDR2 YFSETQ, per germline. With 1 base clipped from V and 7 bases from J, the junction kept 6 bases outside the gene matches. The CDR3 spans 14 residues. Here the CDR3 reads CASSLISGSREQYF. The CDR3 bases are TGCGCCAGCAGCTTGATTAGCGGGAGTAGGGAGCAGTACTTC.

This clone was observed a few times. This chain joins TRBV27 and TRBJ2-1; TRBD2 might be the D (5 bases). V lost 5 bases and J lost 5, with 13 bases in between. CDR3 length: 14 amino acids. Germline V lookup: CDR1 MNHEY, CDR2 SMNVEV (reference sequence). The CDR3 DNA is TGTGCCAGCAGTCCCGGAGACGGGGACAATGAGCAGTTCTTC. Its translation: CASSPGDGDNEQFF.

The chain recombines TRBV4-2 with TRBJ2-5; D unclear. The CDR3 length is 13 residues. Germline lookup yields CDR1 LGHNA and CDR2 YNFKEQ. V was cut by 8 bases and J by 2 bases, with 12 bases left in between. The CDR3 nucleotides are TGTGCCAGCGGGTCCGAGAGGCAAGAGACCCAGTACTTC. It is translated as CASGSERQETQYF.

This chain connects TRBV4-2 to TRBJ1-5; D is perhaps TRBD1 (6 bases). CDR1 LGHNA and CDR2 YNFKEQ come from the germline V gene. V gave up 1 base and J gave up 4 bases, with 11 bases separating them. This CDR3 comprises 15 residues. The CDR3 DNA reads TGTGCCAGCAGCCAAGTTGGGGGGGCGAATCAGCCCCAGCATTTT. Its translation is CASSQVGGANQPQHF.